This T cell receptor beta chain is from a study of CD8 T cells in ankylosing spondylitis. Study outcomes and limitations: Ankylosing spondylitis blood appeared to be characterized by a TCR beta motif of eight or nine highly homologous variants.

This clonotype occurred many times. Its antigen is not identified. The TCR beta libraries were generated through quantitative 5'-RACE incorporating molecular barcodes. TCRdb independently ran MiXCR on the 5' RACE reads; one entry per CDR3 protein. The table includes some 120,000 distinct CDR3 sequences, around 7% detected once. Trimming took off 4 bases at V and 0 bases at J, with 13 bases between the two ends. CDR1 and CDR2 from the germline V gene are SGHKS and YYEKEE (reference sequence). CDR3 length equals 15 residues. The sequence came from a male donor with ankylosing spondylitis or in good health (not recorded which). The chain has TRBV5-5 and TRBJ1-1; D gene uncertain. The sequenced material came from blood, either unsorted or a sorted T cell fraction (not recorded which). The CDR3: CASSRADPMNTEAFF. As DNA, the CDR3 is TGTGCCAGCAGCAGGGCGGACCCTATGAACACTGAAGCTTTCTTT.